In this sample, the clone carrying this TCR beta chain turned up once. No antigen is known for it. Trimming removed 6 bases at V and 4 bases at J, with 12 bases between. CDR1 is MNHEY and CDR2 is SVGEGT in the germline V gene. The CDR3 covers 13 residues. The sample comes from a study of molecular identifiers for immune sequencing clone quantification. Study observations and caveats: Detection of one spiked Jurkat cell's TCR RNA reportedly worked in one million naive cells.

MiXCR, run by TCRdb on the PCR reads, gives a single entry per CDR3 protein. The table lists some 320,000 distinct CDR3 sequences, 20% to 25% of them singletons. The chain is built from TRBV6-2 or TRBV6-3 and TRBJ2-5; D might be TRBD1 or TRBD2, each matching 5 bases. This sequence originates from a human donor in good health. Some libraries in this study had Jurkat cell RNA spiked in. Material for sequencing was naive CD8+ T cells from blood, with Jurkat cell RNA spiked in. Documented subset: FACS-sorted CD8+CD4-CCR7+CD45RA+ naive T cells. CDR3 protein: CASRYGTVETQYF. The CDR3 region has the DNA TGTGCCAGCAGATATGGGACGGTAGAGACCCAGTACTTC.